The text below deals with one T cell receptor (beta chain). The antigen is unknown. The sample holds other DNA sequences that translate to the same CDR3. TCRdb's table, derived via immunoSEQ multiplex PCR, lists solely in-frame clones and lacks some. Here the sample spans millions of clones, 85% to 95% being singletons. Germline values: CDR1 SGDLS, CDR2 YYNGEE. The length of the CDR3 is 13 residues. With 0 bases removed from V and 9 bases from J, the gap between germline ends came to 7 bases. The data were obtained in a study of shared clonotypes between healthy human individuals. Whole-study results and caveats: As a rule, naive subsets had a larger estimated richness than memory subsets.

The chain joins TRBV9 to TRBJ1-6; D uncertain. This clonotype originated in a man between 18 and 29 years old in good health. Sequencing was carried out using naive CD4+ T cells sorted from blood. The subset here: CD45RA+ positively selected. The CDR3: CASSVEEGSPLHF. CDR3 nucleotides: TGTGCCAGCAGCGTAGAAGAGGGTTCACCCCTCCACTTT.